This T cell receptor beta chain originates from a study of blood T cell repertoires in COVID-19. Study at large: PBMCs, B-cell-depleted T cells, or T cells were the source of the cDNA or gDNA that made up the material.

Germline assignment: CDR1 LGHDT and CDR2 YNNKEL (reference sequence). The CDR3 has 16 residues. V was pared by 5 bases and J by 4 bases, with 7 bases of the junction left unmatched. Using immunoSEQ multiplex PCR, the repertoire was profiled, and TCRdb retains in-frame clones only, with some absent. The sample comprises some 100,000 clones, 85% to 90% of which are singletons, and around 8.1% rests with the top ten. Sequencing input: peripheral blood. The chain combines TRBV3-1 (or the pseudogene TRBV3-2) with TRBJ2-2, with TRBD2 matching over 10 bases. The TCR originated in a woman between 70 and 85 years old with acute or convalescent COVID-19. CDR3 nucleotide sequence: TGTGCCAGCAGCTACCAAGCGGGGGGGGGCACCGGGGAGCTGTTTTTT. It translates to CASSYQAGGGTGELFF.